Below are 25 T cell receptor beta chains sequenced from a single sample in a study of blood T cell repertoires in COVID-19. Here immunoSEQ multiplex PCR was the method, and the copy in TCRdb shows in-frame clones only, minus some. The sample contains some 95,000 clones, around nine tenths of which appear only once. The sequenced sample was peripheral blood. All receptors derive from a man between 70 and 80 years old with acute or convalescent COVID-19.

The V call is TRBV5-1, the J call TRBJ1-1; 7 bases fit TRBD1. CDR1 is SGHRS, CDR2 YFSETQ, per germline. J was trimmed by 0 bases and V by 4 bases; bases with no gene match: 3. The CDR3 is made up of 14 amino acids. CDR3 sequence: CASSATGMNTEAFF. The DNA of the CDR3 is TGCGCCAGCAGCGCGACAGGGATGAACACTGAAGCTTTCTTT.

The V gene is TRBV19, the J gene TRBJ1-5; possibly TRBD1 for D (6 bases). The CDR3 has 15 residues. Germline V CDR1 and CDR2: LNHDA, SQIVND (reference sequence). V was trimmed by 2 bases and J by 5 bases, leaving 13 bases between them. This CDR3 is CASSIYREKDQPQHF. The CDR3, as DNA: TGTGCCAGTAGTATATACAGGGAAAAAGATCAGCCCCAGCATTTT.

This chain links TRBV7-6 with TRBJ1-2; D gene unclear. V was cut by 0 bases and J by 3 bases, with 11 bases left in between. The germline CDR1 and CDR2 sequences are SGHVS and FNYEAQ. The CDR3 sequence is 15 residues long. This CDR3 is CASSLAAGSHYGYTF. CDR3 in DNA: TGTGCCAGCAGCTTAGCGGCAGGCTCCCACTATGGCTACACCTTC.

The CDR3 sequence: CASRVSGTGPFF. The CDR3 DNA follows: TGTGCCAGCAGGGTTTCCGGGACAGGGCCGTTCTTC. This chain connects TRBV6-4 to TRBJ2-1; 9 nucleotides match TRBD1. Per germline, CDR1 MRHNA and CDR2 SNTAGT. The V and J ends lost 6 bases and 15 bases, in that order; junction bases with no gene match: 9. The length of the CDR3 is 12 residues.

This clone was counted a few times. The rearrangement links TRBV19 to TRBJ1-5, with D hard to call. V was shortened by 5 bases and J by 0 bases, with 11 bases between the two germline ends. Germline lookup yields CDR1 LNHDA and CDR2 SQIVND (reference sequence). The CDR3 runs 15 residues. CDR3 protein: CASSGRQHSNQPQHF. DNA for the CDR3: TGTGCCAGTAGTGGCCGACAACATAGCAATCAGCCCCAGCATTTT.

V gene TRBV3-1 (or the pseudogene TRBV3-2) combines with J gene TRBJ1-2; 9 bases agree with TRBD1. The CDR3 is 18 amino acids. Trimming cost V 0 bases and J 5 bases; bases outside gene matches: 13. Germline lookup yields CDR1 LGHDT and CDR2 YNNKEL (reference sequence). CDR3 coding DNA: TGTGCCAGCAGCCAAGAAACCCCCGGGACAGGGAACCCTTATGGCTACACCTTC. This codes for CASSQETPGTGNPYGYTF.

V usage is TRBV11-2 and J usage is TRBJ2-1, with 13 bases fitting TRBD2. V shed 5 bases and J 9 bases; nucleotides not matched to a gene: 10. The CDR3 loop spans 16 amino acids. CDR1 is SGHAT and CDR2 is FQNNGV in the germline V gene. This chain's CDR3 is CASSSLLAGGPSEQFF. The CDR3 region has the DNA TGTGCCAGCAGCAGTCTACTAGCGGGGGGGCCTAGTGAGCAGTTCTTC.

The chain combines TRBV28 with TRBJ2-2; 8 positions agree with TRBD2. The V gene end was trimmed by 8 bases and the J gene end by 4 bases; junction bases not matched to a gene: 6. CDR1 is MDHEN and CDR2 is SYDVKM in the germline V gene. The CDR3 runs to 14 residues. CDR3 in DNA: TGTGCCAGCGTCGGGGCGGGGGGCACCGGGGAGCTGTTTTTT. It is translated as CASVGAGGTGELFF.

This CDR3 is CASSDKLDRVPEKLFF. CDR3 nucleotides: TGTGCCAGCAGCGACAAGCTGGACAGGGTCCCCGAAAAACTGTTTTTT. The chain carries TRBV21-1 and TRBJ1-4; the D call TRBD1 from the table was never checked on the DNA. TRBV21-1 is given as a pseudogene. This CDR3 contains 16 residues.

This chain joins TRBV30 and TRBJ1-3; D gene uncertain. The germline V gene has CDR1 GTSNPN and CDR2 SVGIG (reference sequence). V was pared by 2 bases and J by 0 bases, with 14 bases between. CDR3 size: 16 residues. The CDR3 here is CAWSYMSRSSGNTIYF. The CDR3, as DNA: TGTGCCTGGAGTTACATGTCACGGAGCTCTGGAAACACCATATATTTT.

This chain joins TRBV27 and TRBJ2-2; TRBD2 aligns across 7 bases. V lost 8 bases, J lost 7 bases, and 16 bases stayed unmatched. Germline V lookup: CDR1 MNHEY, CDR2 SMNVEV (reference sequence). The CDR3 extends over 16 amino acids. The CDR3 sequence is CASGRLADFSGGELFF. CDR3 bases: TGTGCCAGCGGCCGACTAGCTGACTTCTCCGGCGGGGAGCTGTTTTTT.

The chain links TRBV27 to TRBJ2-3, with TRBD1 identical over 7 bases. V trimming: 3 bases; J trimming: 4 bases; junction bases outside the gene matches: 4. Germline loops: CDR1 MNHEY, CDR2 SMNVEV (reference sequence). The CDR3 loop spans 14 amino acids. The CDR3 nucleotides are TGTGCCAGCAGTTTCAAAGGGGGCGCAGATACGCAGTATTTT. Residues: CASSFKGGADTQYF.

The chain carries TRBV7-2 and TRBJ1-2; D call uncertain. The germline V and J ends were trimmed by 5 bases and 0 bases, with 13 bases remaining between them. Germline loops: CDR1 SGHTA, CDR2 FQGNSA. The CDR3 has 15 amino acids. The DNA for the CDR3 is TGTGCCAGCAGCGAGACCGGGGTTGCTAACTATGGCTACACCTTC. Protein sequence: CASSETGVANYGYTF.

The CDR3 DNA sequence: TGTGCCAGCAGCTTAGGGCATTTCGAGGCCAACGTCCTGACTTTC. This translates into CASSLGHFEANVLTF. The rearrangement joins TRBV7-2 to TRBJ2-6; D remains unclear. Germline CDR1 reads SGHTA; CDR2 reads FQGNSA. CDR3 size: 15 residues. V was clipped by 1 base and J by 6 bases, with 10 bases between them.

The rearrangement joins TRBV6-5 to TRBJ2-2; 7 bases fit TRBD2. This CDR3 contains 15 residues. V dropped 6 bases and J dropped 1; count of bases not matched to a gene: 5. Germline V gene sequence: CDR1 MNHEY, CDR2 SVGAGI. The CDR3 loop is CASSLGLRNTGELFF. CDR3 nucleotides: TGTGCCAGCAGCCTGGGACTACGGAACACCGGGGAGCTGTTTTTT.

The rearrangement uses TRBV12-5 and TRBJ2-5; 8 bases are shared with TRBD1. CDR1 and CDR2 (germline): LGHNT, FRNRAP. This CDR3 region has 16 residues. J was trimmed by 10 bases and V by 6 bases; bases with no gene match: 19. DNA of the CDR3: TGTGCTAGTGGCCCGGGGGACAGGACCCAAAGTCCACTCCAGTACTTC. Amino acid sequence: CASGPGDRTQSPLQYF.

The CDR3 loop is CASSYRGGNQPQHF. CDR3 nucleotide sequence: TGTGCCAGCAGTTACCGGGGAGGGAATCAGCCCCAGCATTTT. This chain links TRBV6-5 with TRBJ1-5; D is undetermined. The germline V and J ends were trimmed by 2 bases and 4 bases, with 9 bases remaining between them. CDR1 is MNHEY and CDR2 is SVGAGI in the germline V gene. This CDR3 region has 14 residues.

In this sample, this clone turned up a few times. The chain carries TRBV7-9 and TRBJ2-5, with D possibly matching TRBD1 (5 bases). This CDR3 has 14 amino acids. The V end was cut by 1 base, the J end by 6 bases, with 12 bases between. The germline gives CDR1 SEHNR, CDR2 FQNEAQ (reference sequence). The chain's CDR3 is CASSLVEGVKTQYF. The CDR3, as DNA: TGTGCCAGCAGCTTAGTAGAAGGGGTAAAGACCCAGTACTTC.

This sequence joins TRBV7-9 and TRBJ1-1; a possible D gene is TRBD1 (6 bases). Germline-derived CDR1 and CDR2 are SEHNR and FQNEAQ (reference sequence). The CDR3 is 16 residues long. Trimming took off 6 bases at V and 5 bases at J, with 22 bases between the two ends. The CDR3: CASRNSRTGLGTEAFF. The CDR3 nucleotides are TGTGCCAGCAGGAACAGTAGAACAGGGTTAGGTACTGAAGCTTTCTTT.

This chain links TRBV4-2 with TRBJ2-5; 15 bases are a match to TRBD2. J was trimmed by 4 bases and V by 3 bases; bases with no gene match: 3. The CDR3 sequence is 16 residues long. CDR1 is LGHNA and CDR2 is YNFKEQ in the germline V gene. CDR3 region: CASSQSGLAGGETQYF. The CDR3 DNA sequence: TGTGCCAGCAGCCAGTCGGGACTAGCGGGAGGAGAGACCCAGTACTTC.

The CDR3, as DNA: TGTGCCATCAGTGAAGGTTTAATGGGCCTAGGGGGTGAGCAGTTCTTC. Protein sequence: CAISEGLMGLGGEQFF. The V call is TRBV10-3, the J call TRBJ2-1, with a tentative D call TRBD1 (6 bases). Germline CDR1 reads ENHRY; CDR2 reads SYGVKD. V gave up 3 bases and J gave up 9 bases, with 21 bases separating them. This CDR3 has 16 amino acids.

The V gene is TRBV29-1, the J gene TRBJ1-2, with D unresolved. CDR3 length equals 12 residues. Trimming took 1 base from V and 7 from J, leaving 10 bases between them. Germline assignment: CDR1 SQVTM and CDR2 ANQGSEA. In nucleotides, the CDR3 is TGCAGCGTTGAAGTTTATGAGGGTGGCTACACCTTC. It translates to CSVEVYEGGYTF.

Here the CDR3 DNA reads TGTGCCAGCAGTCCTACCGGGTTCATGAACACTGAAGCTTTCTTT. Translated: CASSPTGFMNTEAFF. V usage is TRBV27 and J usage is TRBJ1-1; D is unresolved. Looked up from germline, CDR1 is MNHEY and CDR2 is SMNVEV (reference sequence). V was cut by 5 bases and J by 0 bases, with 13 bases left in between. This CDR3 contains 15 residues.

V usage is TRBV25-1 and J usage is TRBJ1-2; a weak D match, TRBD1 (5 bases). The CDR3 sequence is 13 residues long. The germline V gene encodes CDR1 MGHDK and CDR2 SYGVNS. Trimming pared 1 base from V and 10 bases from J, leaving 13 bases between. CDR3 nucleotide sequence: TGTGCCAGCAGTGAATGGGGGGAGAGTGACTACACCTTC. This gives the protein CASSEWGESDYTF.

The V and J genes are TRBV3-1 (or the pseudogene TRBV3-2) and TRBJ2-7; D ambiguous. CDR1 and CDR2 from the germline V gene are LGHDT and YNNKEL (reference sequence). Trimming cost V 1 base and J 0 bases, with 4 bases left between them. This CDR3 comprises 13 residues. Here the CDR3 DNA reads TGTGCCAGCAGCCAAGCCGTCTCCTACGAGCAGTACGTC. It yields the protein CASSQAVSYEQYV.